The 11 T cell receptor beta chains in this list originate from one sample, sequenced in a study of neurological immune-mediated disorders. Noted time point: longitudinal time-point 3. One entry per CDR3 protein, called by TCRdb with MiXCR from the 5' RACE reads. The sample shows fewer than 50,000 distinct CDR3 sequences, around an eighth of them seen only once. Sequenced material: PBMCs. The receptors come from a man under 40 in good health.

In this sample, this clonotype turned up many times. V is TRBV20-1 and J is TRBJ2-1, with 13 bases lining up with TRBD2. The V gene end was trimmed by 6 bases and the J gene end by 8 bases; junction bases not matched to a gene: 16. CDR3 size: 17 residues. Germline lookup yields CDR1 DFQATT and CDR2 SNEGSKA (reference sequence). The CDR3 protein is CSAPGLAGSNQGDEQFF. The CDR3 bases are TGCAGTGCACCGGGACTAGCGGGGTCCAACCAGGGCGATGAGCAGTTCTTC.

Many counts were recorded for this clonotype. V and J are TRBV29-1 and TRBJ1-1; D gene unclear. Germline values: CDR1 SQVTM, CDR2 ANQGSEA. V gave up 3 bases and J gave up 1 base, with 12 bases separating them. There are 14 residues in the CDR3. DNA of the CDR3: TGCAGCGTTGATCCTACCCGGGAGAACACTGAAGCTTTCTTT. Translation: CSVDPTRENTEAFF.

There are many counts of this clonotype. The chain uses TRBV29-1 and TRBJ2-7; 7 nucleotides agree with TRBD1. This CDR3 has 13 amino acids. The ends lost 4 bases at V and 7 bases at J; junction bases unmatched: 10. In germline, CDR1 is SQVTM, CDR2 ANQGSEA. CDR3 in amino acids: CSVVWTGRWEQYF. The CDR3 DNA is TGCAGCGTTGTTTGGACAGGTCGATGGGAGCAGTACTTC.

This clonotype has just one count. V gene TRBV2 combines with J gene TRBJ2-5, with D possibly matching TRBD1 (6 bases). CDR3 length equals 14 residues. CDR1 SNHLY and CDR2 FYNNEI come from the germline V gene. V was shortened by 4 bases and J by 0 bases, with 9 bases between the two germline ends. CDR3 protein: CASSGRDNQETQYF. The CDR3 bases are TGTGCCAGCAGTGGACGGGACAACCAAGAGACCCAGTACTTC.

This clonotype was counted ten times or more. The chain employs TRBV5-5 and TRBJ2-7; TRBD1 matches 9 bases. Unmatched junction bases numbered 8, after V lost 6 bases and J lost 4 bases. The CDR3 has 14 amino acids. Germline lookup yields CDR1 SGHKS and CDR2 YYEKEE (reference sequence). CDR3 sequence reads: CASTRQQGAYEQYF. The CDR3 bases are TGTGCCAGCACTAGACAACAGGGGGCTTACGAGCAGTACTTC. Complete variable domain (other parts from reference TRBV5-5 and TRBJ2-7): DAGVTQSPTHLIKTRGQQVTLRCSPISGHKSVSWYQQVLGQGPQFIFQYYEKEERGRGNFPDRFSARQFPNYSSELNVNALLLGDSALYLCASTRQQGAYEQYFGPGTRLTVT.

This clonotype was detected ten times or more. The chain employs TRBV7-2 and TRBJ2-7; D is perhaps TRBD2 (6 bases). The CDR3 spans 14 residues. CDR1 SGHTA and CDR2 FQGNSA come from the germline V gene. Between the trimmed V and J ends, which lost 1 base and 6 bases, there was a span of 13 bases. In nucleotides, the CDR3 is TGTGCCAGCAGCTTAGTGCGGGAATGGGGCGAGCAGTACTTC. It specifies CASSLVREWGEQYF.

This chain connects TRBV28 to TRBJ2-2, with 8 bases lining up with TRBD2. The CDR3 is 19 amino acids. The trim removed 5 bases at V and 4 bases at J, leaving 18 bases unmatched. In germline, CDR1 is MDHEN, CDR2 SYDVKM. CDR3 residues: CASSTLIKAAGVLTGELFF. In DNA form, the CDR3 reads TGTGCCAGCAGTACCCTAATTAAGGCAGCGGGAGTTCTCACCGGGGAGCTGTTTTTT.

This clonotype appeared many times. The genes are TRBV7-3 and TRBJ2-1; D is perhaps TRBD1 (6 bases). This CDR3 is built from 15 residues. Deletions cut 5 bases from V and 7 bases from J, with 18 bases between. Germline CDR1 reads SGHTA; CDR2 reads FQGTGA. This CDR3 reads CASSILGHSNNEQFF. As DNA, the CDR3 is TGTGCCAGCAGCATATTGGGACATAGCAATAATGAGCAGTTCTTC. The variable domain in full, with the rest retrieved from reference TRBV7-3 and TRBJ2-1, is GAGVSQTPSNKVTEKGKYVELRCDPISGHTALYWYRQSLGQGPEFLIYFQGTGAADDSGLPNDRFFAVRPEGSVSTLKIQRTERGDSAVYLCASSILGHSNNEQFFGPGTRLTVL.

This clonotype has a count of ten or more. V usage is TRBV7-2 and J usage is TRBJ2-5; 9 nucleotides agree with TRBD2. V shed 11 bases and J 5 bases; nucleotides not matched to a gene: 12. The germline V gene has CDR1 SGHTA and CDR2 FQGNSA. The CDR3 contains 14 residues. CDR3 nucleotide sequence: TGTGCCTCCCCAGCGGGAGGAGGGGGGGAGACCCAGTACTTC. Protein: CASPAGGGGETQYF.

This clonotype was detected ten times or more. The V and J genes are TRBV12-3 or TRBV12-4 and TRBJ2-6; D might be TRBD1 or TRBD2, each matching 5 bases. This CDR3 contains 17 residues. V was pared by 6 bases and J by 2 bases, with 17 bases between. The CDR3 DNA reads TGTGCCAGCAGCTCGGGACCATTGGGCCCTGGGGCCAACGTCCTGACTTTC. This sequence encodes CASSSGPLGPGANVLTF.

This clonotype has a count of ten or more. This sequence joins TRBV6-5 and TRBJ1-5; D gene unclear. The CDR3 has 14 amino acids. Trimming removed 6 bases from V and 4 bases from J, with 13 bases in between. The germline V gene encodes CDR1 MNHEY and CDR2 SVGAGI. CDR3 amino acids: CASRSVGRNQPQHF. CDR3 DNA: TGTGCCAGCAGGTCCGTTGGGAGAAATCAGCCCCAGCATTTT.